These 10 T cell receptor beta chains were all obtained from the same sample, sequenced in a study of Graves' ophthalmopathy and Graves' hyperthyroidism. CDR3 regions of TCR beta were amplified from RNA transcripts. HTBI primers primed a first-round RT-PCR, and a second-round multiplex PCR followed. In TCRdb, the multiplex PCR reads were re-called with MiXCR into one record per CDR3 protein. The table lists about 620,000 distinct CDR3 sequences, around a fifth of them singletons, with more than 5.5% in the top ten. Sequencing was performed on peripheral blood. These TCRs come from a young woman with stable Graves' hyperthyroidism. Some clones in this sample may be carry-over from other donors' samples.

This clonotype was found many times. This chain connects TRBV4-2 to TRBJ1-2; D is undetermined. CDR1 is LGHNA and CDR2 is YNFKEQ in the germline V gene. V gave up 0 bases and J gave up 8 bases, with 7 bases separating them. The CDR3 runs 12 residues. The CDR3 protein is CASSQDRRGYTF. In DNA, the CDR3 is TGTGCCAGCAGCCAAGATCGCAGGGGCTACACCTTC.

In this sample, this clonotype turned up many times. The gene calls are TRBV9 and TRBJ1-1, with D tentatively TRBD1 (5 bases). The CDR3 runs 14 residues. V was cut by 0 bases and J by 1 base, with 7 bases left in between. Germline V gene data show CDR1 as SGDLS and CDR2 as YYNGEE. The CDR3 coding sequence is TGTGCCAGCAGCGTAGCGGGGGGGAACACTGAAGCTTTCTTT. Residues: CASSVAGGNTEAFF.

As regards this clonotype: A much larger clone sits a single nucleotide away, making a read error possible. CDR3 coding DNA: TGTGCCAGCCGGTGGGCTGTGAACACTGAAGCTTTCTTT. Its translation is CASRWAVNTEAFF. V gene TRBV28 combines with J gene TRBJ1-1; D is undetermined. CDR1 and CDR2 (germline): MDHEN, SYDVKM. The V end was cut by 8 bases, the J end by 0 bases, with 10 bases between. This CDR3 is built from 13 residues.

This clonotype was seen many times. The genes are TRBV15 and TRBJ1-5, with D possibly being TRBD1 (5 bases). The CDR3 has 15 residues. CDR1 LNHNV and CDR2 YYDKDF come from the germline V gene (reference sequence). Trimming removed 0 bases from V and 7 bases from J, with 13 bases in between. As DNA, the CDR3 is TGTGCCACCAGCAGAGATCAACAGGTTGGGCAGCCCCAGCATTTT. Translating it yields CATSRDQQVGQPQHF. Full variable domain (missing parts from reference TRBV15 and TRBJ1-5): DAMVIQNPRYQVTQFGKPVTLSCSQTLNHNVMYWYQQKSSQAPKLLFHYYDKDFNNEADTPDNFQSRRPNTSFCFLDIRSPGLGDTAMYLCATSRDQQVGQPQHFGDGTRLSIL.

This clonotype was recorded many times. CDR3 nucleotide sequence: TGTGCCAGCAGTTTTCCAGGGGGGAATCAGCCCCAGCATTTT. This encodes CASSFPGGNQPQHF. The chain has TRBV12-3 or TRBV12-4 and TRBJ1-5, with 7 bases aligning to TRBD1. The CDR3 is 14 amino acids. Losses at the gene ends were 3 bases for V and 4 bases for J; bases not matched to a gene: 3.

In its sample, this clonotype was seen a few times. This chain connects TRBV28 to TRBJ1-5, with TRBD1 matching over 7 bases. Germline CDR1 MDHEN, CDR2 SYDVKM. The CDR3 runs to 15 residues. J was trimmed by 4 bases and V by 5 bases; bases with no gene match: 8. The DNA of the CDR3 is TGTGCCAGCAGTCCCGGGACAGCCCATAATCAGCCCCAGCATTTT. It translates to CASSPGTAHNQPQHF.

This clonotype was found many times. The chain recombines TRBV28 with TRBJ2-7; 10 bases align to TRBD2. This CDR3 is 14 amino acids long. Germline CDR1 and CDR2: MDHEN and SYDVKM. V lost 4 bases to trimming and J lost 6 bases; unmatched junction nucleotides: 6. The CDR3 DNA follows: TGTGCCAGCAGTTCGGAGCGGGGGGGCCCCGAGCAGTACTTC. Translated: CASSSERGGPEQYF.

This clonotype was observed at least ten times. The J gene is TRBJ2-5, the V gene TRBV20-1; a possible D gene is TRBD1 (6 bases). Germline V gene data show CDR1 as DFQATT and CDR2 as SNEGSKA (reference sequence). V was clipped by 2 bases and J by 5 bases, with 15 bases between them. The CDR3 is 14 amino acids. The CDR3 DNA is TGCAGTGCTAGACCAGGGGCGCGGAGGGAGACCCAGTACTTC. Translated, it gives CSARPGARRETQYF.

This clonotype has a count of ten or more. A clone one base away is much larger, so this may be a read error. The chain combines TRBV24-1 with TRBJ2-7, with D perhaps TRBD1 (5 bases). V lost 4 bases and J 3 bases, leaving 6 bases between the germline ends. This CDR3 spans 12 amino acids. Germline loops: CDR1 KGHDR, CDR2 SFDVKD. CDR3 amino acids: CATSERGYEQYF. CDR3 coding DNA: TGTGCCACCAGTGAAAGGGGCTACGAGCAGTACTTC.

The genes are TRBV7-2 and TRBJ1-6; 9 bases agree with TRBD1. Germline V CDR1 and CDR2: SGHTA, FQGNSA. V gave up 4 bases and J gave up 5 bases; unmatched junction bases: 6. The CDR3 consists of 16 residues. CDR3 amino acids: CASSSTGGTDNSPLHF. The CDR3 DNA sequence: TGTGCCAGCAGCTCCACAGGGGGCACTGATAATTCACCCCTCCACTTT. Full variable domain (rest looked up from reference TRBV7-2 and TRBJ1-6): GAGVSQSPSNKVTEKGKDVELRCDPISGHTALYWYRQSLGQGLEFLIYFQGNSAPDKSGLPSDRFSAERTGGSVSTLTIQRTQQEDSAVYLCASSSTGGTDNSPLHFGNGTRLTVT.